A selection of T cell receptor beta chains follows, all from one sample in a study of T cells in Graves' hyperthyroidism and ophthalmopathy. TCRdb reanalysed the multiplex PCR reads using MiXCR and keeps one entry per CDR3 protein. The table has under 400,000 distinct CDR3 sequences, roughly 15% seen once; the top ten hold roughly a fifth. The sample consisted of blood. The receptors were gathered from a woman between 55 and 75 years old with Graves' ophthalmopathy. Both conserved end residues are part of each CDR3. A D gene is named only where the DNA matches it firmly. Clone size is stated in some rows and not others, as once, few, many or a class when expanded.

clone_size j_call v_call d_call cdr3_nt cdr3_aa
many TRBJ2-1 TRBV11-2 - TGTGCCAGCAGCTTAAGTACCCTACTCTACAATGAGCAGTTCTTC CASSLSTLLYNEQFF
many TRBJ2-2 TRBV7-2 TRBD2 TGTGCCAGCAGCTTAACGTCTAGCGGGAGAGTCGGGGAGCTGTTTTTT CASSLTSSGRVGELFF
few TRBJ1-4 TRBV7-8 - TGTGCCAGCAGCGTAGACACTACCCTGAGGGACGAAAAACTGTTTTTT CASSVDTTLRDEKLFF
few TRBJ2-1 TRBV6-4 TRBD2 TGTGCCAGCAGTGACTCGTCTAGCGGGAGGGTTTCGGACAATGAGCAGTTCTTC CASSDSSSGRVSDNEQFF
few TRBJ1-1 TRBV7-8 - TGTGCCAGCAGCTTAGCGGGCAGGGTGAACACTGAAGCTTTCTTT CASSLAGRVNTEAFF
- TRBJ1-6 TRBV20-1 - TGCAGTGCTAGAGAGTCGGCCATCGGGTATAATTCACCCCTCCACTTT CSARESAIGYNSPLHF
many TRBJ2-3 TRBV27 TRBD2 TGTGCCAGCATTCACCTTGGGGGGGGGAGCGGGGGATCAGATACGCAGTATTTT CASIHLGGGSGGSDTQYF
- TRBJ2-7 TRBV20-1 - TGCAGTGCCCACCCCGGGAGCTACGAGCAGTACTTC CSAHPGSYEQYF
many TRBJ2-3 TRBV5-1 - TGCGCCAGCAGCTTGTCTCACCTGAGTTCGCAGTATTTT CASSLSHLSSQYF
many TRBJ2-7 TRBV6-1 - TGTGCCAGCAGTGAAGGTAGGGACGAGCAGTACTTC CASSEGRDEQYF
many TRBJ2-7 TRBV2 TRBD2 TGTGCCAGCAGTCTAGCGGGTACTGTACGCGAGCAGTACTTC CASSLAGTVREQYF
once TRBJ2-7 TRBV10-1 - TGCGCCAGCAGCGATAAAAGCTCCTACGAGCAGTACTTC CASSDKSSYEQYF
many TRBJ2-1 TRBV2 - TGTGCCAGCAGTTCGGGGGAGGAGAGCTCCTACAATGAGCAGTTCTTC CASSSGEESSYNEQFF
few TRBJ1-1 TRBV10-3 - TGTGCCATCAGTGAGTCGACAGGACTGGGCACTGAAGCTTTCTTT CAISESTGLGTEAFF
few TRBJ2-7 TRBV28 TRBD1 TGTGCCAGCACGCTGGACAGGTTGCACTACGAGCAGTACTTC CASTLDRLHYEQYF
many TRBJ2-3 TRBV20-1 TRBD2 TGCAGTGCTAGAGACGCGGATAGCGGGAGGGCCAGCACAGATACGCAGTATTTT CSARDADSGRASTDTQYF
many TRBJ2-7 TRBV5-1 - TGCGCCAGCAGCCCGGGGGGCGGGAGTTGGTCCTACGAGCAGTACTTC CASSPGGGSWSYEQYF
few TRBJ2-6 TRBV9 - TGTGCCAGCAGCGTCTGGGGCTCTGGGGCCAACGTCCTGACTTTC CASSVWGSGANVLTF
- TRBJ2-5 TRBV29-1 - TGCAGCGTTGTCAGTCAAGAGACCCAGTACTTC CSVVSQETQYF
many TRBJ2-1 TRBV7-9 TRBD2 TGTGCCAGCAGCTTTCAGGGACTAGCGGGCTACAATGAGCAGTTCTTC CASSFQGLAGYNEQFF
many TRBJ2-5 TRBV24-1 - TGTGCCACCGCCGACGGAGAGAAGGAGACCCAGTACTTC CATADGEKETQYF
many TRBJ2-1 TRBV7-3 TRBD2 TGTGCCAGCAGCTCCGGCGGCGGGAGGTCCTACAATGAGCAGTTCTTC CASSSGGGRSYNEQFF
few TRBJ1-4 TRBV28 - TGTGCCACACTTATGGGCGTCCGGTATACGCTGGATGAAAAACTGTTTTTT CATLMGVRYTLDEKLFF
few TRBJ2-2 TRBV27 - TGTGCCAGCAAGGTGGGGGCGGGGGTCGCCGGGGAGCTGTTTTTT CASKVGAGVAGELFF
- TRBJ2-7 TRBV7-2 - TGTGCCAGCAGCCCTACTGGAGCCCCCTACGAGCAGTACTTC CASSPTGAPYEQYF
many TRBJ2-7 TRBV7-9 TRBD1 TGTGCCAGCAGCTCCGGGACAGGGGTCCACGAGCAGTACTTC CASSSGTGVHEQYF
many TRBJ2-1 TRBV24-1 TRBD2 TGTGCCACCAGTGACACCGGGGGGGGGCGGGAGCGCAATGAGCAGTTCTTC CATSDTGGGRERNEQFF
few TRBJ1-6 TRBV7-2 - TGTGCCAGCAGCTTAGGGGGGGGCCATAATTCACCCCTCCACTTT CASSLGGGHNSPLHF
many TRBJ2-7 TRBV6-1 - TGTGCCAGCAGGCCACAGGGTGCCTACGAGCAGTACTTC CASRPQGAYEQYF
many TRBJ2-3 TRBV12-3/TRBV12-4 TRBD1 TGTGCCAGCAGTTCAGAAAGGGGGCGTTTAGGCACAGATACGCAGTATTTT CASSSERGRLGTDTQYF
few TRBJ2-2 TRBV5-1 TRBD1 TGCGCCAGCAGCGGGAGACAGGGGCTAAACACCGGGGAGCTGTTTTTT CASSGRQGLNTGELFF